A single sample gave rise to the 3 T cell receptor beta chains below, sequenced in a study of memory CD4+ T cells and cytomegalovirus serostatus. Profiling relied on immunoSEQ multiplex PCR, and the TCRdb table lists in-frame clones only, not all of them. This sample has approximately 74,000 clones; approximately 80% occur once, and the top ten carry roughly 4.7%. Single viable CD3+CD4+CD8-CD45RO+ cells were sorted as the memory CD4+ T cells. Sample: memory CD4+ T cells from blood. The receptor source for this set is an adult in good health and CMV-seropositive.

The V and J genes are TRBV30 and TRBJ1-2; the match to TRBD1 covers 9 bases. This CDR3 has 14 amino acids. In germline, CDR1 is GTSNPN, CDR2 SVGIG (reference sequence). V was clipped by 1 base and J by 5 bases; unmatched bases: 5. The DNA of the CDR3 is TGTGCCTGGAGTGCAGCGACAGGGGGGTATGGCTACACCTTC. It yields the protein CAWSAATGGYGYTF.

V gene TRBV20-1 combines with J gene TRBJ2-5; tentative D call: TRBD1 (6 bases). The CDR3 runs 11 residues. CDR1 is DFQATT and CDR2 is SNEGSKA in the germline V gene (reference sequence). The V and J ends lost 4 bases and 9 bases respectively, with 12 bases between them. The chain's CDR3 is CSATDRTAQYF. The CDR3 DNA sequence: TGCAGTGCTACCGACAGGACGGCCCAGTACTTC.

This chain links TRBV7-9 with TRBJ1-2, with D uncertain. V lost 3 bases and J lost 2, with 13 bases in between. Germline values: CDR1 SEHNR, CDR2 FQNEAQ (reference sequence). The CDR3 contains 15 residues. Written as DNA, the CDR3 is TGTGCCAGCAGCTTTGGGGATGGCGCGAACTATGGCTACACCTTC. Its translation: CASSFGDGANYGYTF.